This T cell receptor beta chain comes out of a study of regulatory T cells in long-lasting Graves disease. Study information: Antithyroid drugs had been taken by newly diagnosed Graves' patients for under 3 months.

Stated time point: newly diagnosed GD, antithyroid drugs for less than 3 months. Scientists built the TCR library using RNA that was extracted from PBMCs. Findings and limits, study-wide: The small sample size may have reduced accuracy. Those with persistent Graves' had less TCR diversity than newly diagnosed patients.

The germline V gene has CDR1 MGHDK and CDR2 SYGVNS. The CDR3 runs to 13 residues. Trimming took 6 bases from V and 6 from J; bases not matched to a gene: 3. This clonotype was found many times. Its antigen is unknown. Arm-PCR of CDR3 regions and iRepertoire HTBI primers were used to build TCR beta libraries. TCRdb re-called the multiplex PCR reads with MiXCR, one entry per CDR3 protein. Among approximately 540,000 distinct CDR3 sequences listed, 12% were seen once. These records were also assigned to another study, of T cells in Graves' hyperthyroidism and ophthalmopathy. This second report adds: TCR CDR3 underwent first-round RT-PCR with the HTBI primer set.

The chain couples TRBV25-1 to TRBJ1-4; 8 nucleotides line up with TRBD1. The TCR comes from a woman in her twenties or thirties with Graves disease. This sample comprised peripheral blood mononuclear cells (PBMCs), obtained at new diagnosis, from a patient treated with antithyroid drugs. The CDR3 spells CASRRTGYEKLFF. Here the CDR3 DNA reads TGTGCCAGCAGGCGGACAGGGTATGAAAAACTGTTTTTT.